This is a list of T cell receptor beta chains from one sample in a study of blood T cells in healthy people across ages. Via MiXCR, TCRdb re-called the 5' RACE reads, giving one row per CDR3 protein. The repertoire includes roughly 1,700,000 distinct CDR3 sequences, approximately 28% of them detected once, and around 7.7% sits in the top ten. Sequencing used blood. The receptors shown here come from a woman aged 30 to 39 in good health. Both conserved end residues are part of each CDR3. The D gene is left open where the match is weak. Not all rows give a size; the values are once, few, many and, for expanded clones, a class.

size	D	V	J	DNA	CDR3
many	TRBD1	TRBV29-1	TRBJ2-7	TGCAGCGTTACGACAGGGAAGAGTTATTCGTACGAGCAGTACTTC	CSVTTGKSYSYEQYF
once	NA	TRBV9	TRBJ2-3	TGTGCCAGCAGCGCAGGGAAGGTGATACCTAGCACAGATACGCAGTATTTT	CASSAGKVIPSTDTQYF
NA	TRBD1	TRBV9	TRBJ1-1	TGTGCCAGCAGACATACCCGAGGGAGGAAACAGGGGTACACTGAAGCTTTCTTT	CASRHTRGRKQGYTEAFF
many	TRBD2	TRBV5-1	TRBJ2-1	TGCGCCAGCCATAGCGGGAGAGGCTACAATGAGCAGTTCTTC	CASHSGRGYNEQFF
NA	TRBD2	TRBV12-3/TRBV12-4	TRBJ2-7	TGTGCCAGCAGTTCCGGACTAGCGGGAGAGTTCGAGCAGTACTTC	CASSSGLAGEFEQYF
once	TRBD1	TRBV20-1	TRBJ1-2	TGCAGTGCCTGCGACAGGGTCGACACCTTC	CSACDRVDTF
NA	NA	TRBV2	TRBJ1-1	TGTGCCAGCCGCCACAGCAACACTGAAGCTTTCTTT	CASRHSNTEAFF
NA	NA	TRBV9	TRBJ2-7	TGTGCCAGCAGCGTAGGGAGCGGGTCTACCTACGAGCAGTACTTC	CASSVGSGSTYEQYF
NA	TRBD2	TRBV20-1	TRBJ2-1	TGCAGTGCTCCAGCGGGGGGGGTCGATGAGCAGTTCTTC	CSAPAGGVDEQFF
NA	NA	TRBV21-1	TRBJ2-7	TGTGCCCCGACGACCTACGAGCAGTACTTC	CAPTTYEQYF
NA	NA	TRBV29-1	TRBJ1-4	TGCAGCGTTGTGACAGGCGTAGAAAAACTGTTTTTT	CSVVTGVEKLFF
NA	NA	TRBV5-4	TRBJ2-3	TGTGCCGGCAGCGGAAATAGCGGTGGGGATACGCAGTATTTT	CAGSGNSGGDTQYF
NA	TRBD2	TRBV4-1	TRBJ2-3	TGCGCCAGCAGCCAGATACTAGCGGCGGATACGCAGTATTTT	CASSQILAADTQYF
NA	NA	TRBV4-1	TRBJ2-1	TGCGCCAGCAGCCCACCAACACCGGGATACAATGAGCAGTTCTTC	CASSPPTPGYNEQFF
few	NA	TRBV7-6	TRBJ2-1	TGTGCCAGCAGCTTTAAGTTTAGGGGTGGCAATGAGCAGTTCTTC	CASSFKFRGGNEQFF
NA	NA	TRBV29-1	TRBJ2-1	TGCAGCGTTGAATTAGGCACTGCAAATGAGCAGTTCTTC	CSVELGTANEQFF
few	NA	TRBV5-1	TRBJ1-1	TGCGCCAGCAGCTCACTCAGGGGCGCAATGAACACTGAAGCTTTCTTT	CASSSLRGAMNTEAFF
NA	NA	TRBV12-3/TRBV12-4	TRBJ2-5	TGTGCCAGCAGTCCAGTTCCATCTGGGGGCGGAAGAGAGACCCAGTACTTC	CASSPVPSGGGRETQYF
NA	NA	TRBV6-2/TRBV6-3	TRBJ1-2	TGTGTCAGCAGAAATAACTATGGCTACACCTTC	CVSRNNYGYTF
NA	TRBD2	TRBV2	TRBJ2-5	TGTGCCAGCATGCGGACTAGCGTAGAGACCCAGTACTTC	CASMRTSVETQYF
few	NA	TRBV29-1	TRBJ2-7	TGCAGCGGACGGACCGACCCCTACGAGCAGTACTTC	CSGRTDPYEQYF
many	TRBD1	TRBV12-3/TRBV12-4	TRBJ2-5	TGTGCCAGCAGTTTGACAGGGACGGAGACCCAGTACTTC	CASSLTGTETQYF
few	NA	TRBV3-1	TRBJ1-2	TGTGCCAGCAGCCAACTCTTGAGCAGTATCTACGATGGCTACACCTTC	CASSQLLSSIYDGYTF
NA	NA	TRBV30	TRBJ1-1	TGTGCCTGGAGTGAGTATAGGAACACTGAAGCTTTCTTT	CAWSEYRNTEAFF
NA	TRBD1	TRBV6-5	TRBJ2-1	TGTGCCAGCGCCTCCTCCGGGACAGGGGGCGGTGAGCAGTTCTTC	CASASSGTGGGEQFF
few	NA	TRBV7-6	TRBJ1-6	TGTGCCAGCAGCTTGTACGACGGGGGTGGTTCACCCCTCCACTTT	CASSLYDGGGSPLHF
NA	NA	TRBV10-3	TRBJ1-2	TGTGCCATCAGTGGAGGCCCTGGGATACTAGAGGGCTACACCTTC	CAISGGPGILEGYTF
NA	NA	TRBV5-1	TRBJ2-7	TGCGCCAGCAGCTTGTCTAAGTCCGGGTTAAGGGCCGAGCAGTACTTC	CASSLSKSGLRAEQYF
NA	NA	TRBV28	TRBJ2-6	TGTGCCAGCTGTACGACAGGTTACTCTGGGGTCAACGTCCTGACTTTC	CASCTTGYSGVNVLTF
few	NA	TRBV20-1	TRBJ2-5	TGCAGTGCTAGAGAGGCGGGGACCCAAGGGACCCAGTACTTC	CSAREAGTQGTQYF
few	NA	TRBV18	TRBJ2-5	TGTGCCAGCTCACGAGAGACACTGGAGACCCAGTACTTC	CASSRETLETQYF
once	TRBD2	TRBV7-9	TRBJ2-2	TGTGCCAGCAGCACGCACGGACTAGAATCCACCGGGGAGCGGTTTTTT	CASSTHGLESTGERFF
few	TRBD2	TRBV5-6	TRBJ2-1	TGTGCCAGCAGCGGCTACGGACTAGCGGGAGAGGATGAGCAGTTCTTC	CASSGYGLAGEDEQFF
NA	NA	TRBV24-1	TRBJ2-2	TGTGCCACCAGTGCCTACAGAAACACCGGGGAGCTGTTTTTT	CATSAYRNTGELFF
NA	NA	TRBV12-3/TRBV12-4	TRBJ1-6	TGTGCCAGCAGTCCCCGAGGGAGGGCTAGTAATTCACCCCTCCACTTT	CASSPRGRASNSPLHF
many	TRBD1	TRBV6-5	TRBJ2-7	TGTGCCAGCAGTTTCGGACAGGGGGCGGACGAGCAGTACTTC	CASSFGQGADEQYF
NA	NA	TRBV20-1	TRBJ2-1	TGCAGTGCTACCACTTATCTCGGGCCCTCGAATGAGCAGTTCTTC	CSATTYLGPSNEQFF
few	NA	TRBV4-2	TRBJ1-2	TGTGCCAGCAGCCAAGATCCGGCAGGGGAAAGGAGCTATGGCTACACCTTC	CASSQDPAGERSYGYTF
many	NA	TRBV6-2/TRBV6-3	TRBJ2-1	TGTGCCAGCAGTCCAGGGCGTGAGCAGTTCTTC	CASSPGREQFF
few	NA	TRBV20-1	TRBJ1-4	TGCAGTGCTAGCCGGACAGCTGCAACTAACGAAAAACTGTTTTTT	CSASRTAATNEKLFF
NA	NA	TRBV20-1	TRBJ2-1	TGCAGTGCTAGAGTATATTGGGGGGATGAGCAGTTCTTC	CSARVYWGDEQFF
few	NA	TRBV20-1	TRBJ2-3	TGCAGTGCTAGAGATGTTCTGACAGATACGCAGTATTTT	CSARDVLTDTQYF
many	NA	TRBV5-1	TRBJ2-3	TGCGCCAGCAGCTCGAACCGGGACAAAGGGGATACGCAGTATTTT	CASSSNRDKGDTQYF
many	NA	TRBV15	TRBJ2-6	TGTGCCACCAGCAGAGAGTGGGCGGACTCCTCTGGGGCCAACGTCCTGACTTTC	CATSREWADSSGANVLTF
NA	TRBD1	TRBV27	TRBJ2-1	TGTGCCGGCAGTTTAAGGGCAGGGGGCTTAAATGAGCAGTTCTTC	CAGSLRAGGLNEQFF
NA	TRBD2	TRBV3-1	TRBJ2-1	TGTGCCAGCCAAGTTAGCGGGAGCGGGGAGCAGTTCTTC	CASQVSGSGEQFF
NA	NA	TRBV10-3	TRBJ1-5	TGTGCCATCTGGGATGGAAATCAGCCCCAGCATTTT	CAIWDGNQPQHF
many	TRBD1	TRBV2	TRBJ2-7	TGTGCCAGTACAGGGGACTACGAGCAGTACTTC	CASTGDYEQYF
NA	NA	TRBV20-1	TRBJ2-7	TGCAGTGCTAGCCGGCGGGGGCCCTACAATGAGCAGTACTTC	CSASRRGPYNEQYF
few	NA	TRBV27	TRBJ1-5	TGTGCCAGCAGTCGCCAGGGCGGGCCTAGTCAGCCCCAGCATTTT	CASSRQGGPSQPQHF
NA	TRBD2	TRBV20-1	TRBJ2-3	TGCAGTGCTAGCCTCAGTAGCGGGGGCACAGATACGCAGTATTTT	CSASLSSGGTDTQYF
NA	TRBD2	TRBV7-2	TRBJ2-7	TGTGCCAGCAGCCCCGACCATTCTGCGGGAGGGCGCGAGCAGTACTTC	CASSPDHSAGGREQYF
NA	NA	TRBV27	TRBJ2-1	TGTGCCAGCAGTTTACCACTGGGTGGGGGCGGTGGGCAGTTCTTC	CASSLPLGGGGGQFF
NA	NA	TRBV5-6	TRBJ2-1	TGTGCCAGCAGCCGCCTTTCCGGGACGCCCTACAATGAGCAGTTCTTC	CASSRLSGTPYNEQFF
few	TRBD2	TRBV20-1	TRBJ2-5	TGCAGTGCTAGTCCTAGCGGGCGTCAAGAGACCCAGTACTTC	CSASPSGRQETQYF